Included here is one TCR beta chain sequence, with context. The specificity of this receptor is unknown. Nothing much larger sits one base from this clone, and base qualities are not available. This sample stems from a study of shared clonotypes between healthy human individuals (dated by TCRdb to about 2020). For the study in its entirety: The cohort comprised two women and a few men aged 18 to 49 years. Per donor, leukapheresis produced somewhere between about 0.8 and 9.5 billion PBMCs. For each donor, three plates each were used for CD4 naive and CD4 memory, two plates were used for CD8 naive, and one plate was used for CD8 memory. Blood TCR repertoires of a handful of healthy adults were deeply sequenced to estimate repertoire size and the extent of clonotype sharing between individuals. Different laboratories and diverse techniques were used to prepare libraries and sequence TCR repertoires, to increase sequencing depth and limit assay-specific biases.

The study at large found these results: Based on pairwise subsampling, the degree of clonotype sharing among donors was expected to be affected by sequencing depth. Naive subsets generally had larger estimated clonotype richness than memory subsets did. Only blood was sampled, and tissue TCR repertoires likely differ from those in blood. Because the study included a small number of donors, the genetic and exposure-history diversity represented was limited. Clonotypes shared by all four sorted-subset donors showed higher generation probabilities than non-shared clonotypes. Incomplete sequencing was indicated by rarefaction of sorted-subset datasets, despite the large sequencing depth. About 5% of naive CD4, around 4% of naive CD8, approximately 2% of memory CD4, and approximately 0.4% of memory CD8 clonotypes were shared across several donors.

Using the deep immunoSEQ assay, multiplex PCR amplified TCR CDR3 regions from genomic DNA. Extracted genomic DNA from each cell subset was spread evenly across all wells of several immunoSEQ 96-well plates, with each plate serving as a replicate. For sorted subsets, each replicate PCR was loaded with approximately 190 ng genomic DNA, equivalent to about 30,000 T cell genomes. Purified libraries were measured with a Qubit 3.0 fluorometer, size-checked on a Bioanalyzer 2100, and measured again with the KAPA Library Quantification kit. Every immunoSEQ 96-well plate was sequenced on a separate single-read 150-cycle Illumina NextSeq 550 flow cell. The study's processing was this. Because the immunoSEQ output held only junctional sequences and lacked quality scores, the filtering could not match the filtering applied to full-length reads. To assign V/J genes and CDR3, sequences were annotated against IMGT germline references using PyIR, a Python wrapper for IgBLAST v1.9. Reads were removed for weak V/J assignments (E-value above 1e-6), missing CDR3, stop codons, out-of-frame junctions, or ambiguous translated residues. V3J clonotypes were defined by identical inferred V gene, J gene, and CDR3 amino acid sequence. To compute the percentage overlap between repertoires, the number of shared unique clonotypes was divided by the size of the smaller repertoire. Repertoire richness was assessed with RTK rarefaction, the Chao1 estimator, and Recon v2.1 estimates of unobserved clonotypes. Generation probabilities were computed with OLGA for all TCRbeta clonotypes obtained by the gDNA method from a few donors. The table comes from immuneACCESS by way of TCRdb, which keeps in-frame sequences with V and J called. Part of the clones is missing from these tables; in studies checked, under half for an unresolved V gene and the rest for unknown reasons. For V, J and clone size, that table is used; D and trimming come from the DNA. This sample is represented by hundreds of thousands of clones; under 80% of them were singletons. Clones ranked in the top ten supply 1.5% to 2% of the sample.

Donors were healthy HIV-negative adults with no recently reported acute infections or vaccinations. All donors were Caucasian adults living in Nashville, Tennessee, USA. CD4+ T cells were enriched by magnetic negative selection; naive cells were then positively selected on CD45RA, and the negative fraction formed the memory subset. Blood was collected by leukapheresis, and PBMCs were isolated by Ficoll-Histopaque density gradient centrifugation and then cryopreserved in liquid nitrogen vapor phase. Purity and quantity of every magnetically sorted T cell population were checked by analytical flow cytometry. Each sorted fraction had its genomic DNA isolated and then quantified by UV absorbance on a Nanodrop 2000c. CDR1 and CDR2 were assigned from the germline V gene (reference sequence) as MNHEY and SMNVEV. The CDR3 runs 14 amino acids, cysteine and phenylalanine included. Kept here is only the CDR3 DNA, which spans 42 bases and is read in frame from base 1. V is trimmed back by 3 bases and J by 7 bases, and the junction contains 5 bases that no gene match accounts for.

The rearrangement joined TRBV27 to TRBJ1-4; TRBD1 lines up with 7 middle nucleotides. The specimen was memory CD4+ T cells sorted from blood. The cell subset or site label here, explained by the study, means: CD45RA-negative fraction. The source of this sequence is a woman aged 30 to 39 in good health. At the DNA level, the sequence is TGTGCCAGCAGTTTTACAGGGGCAAGTGAAAAACTGTTTTTT. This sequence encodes CASSFTGASEKLFF.